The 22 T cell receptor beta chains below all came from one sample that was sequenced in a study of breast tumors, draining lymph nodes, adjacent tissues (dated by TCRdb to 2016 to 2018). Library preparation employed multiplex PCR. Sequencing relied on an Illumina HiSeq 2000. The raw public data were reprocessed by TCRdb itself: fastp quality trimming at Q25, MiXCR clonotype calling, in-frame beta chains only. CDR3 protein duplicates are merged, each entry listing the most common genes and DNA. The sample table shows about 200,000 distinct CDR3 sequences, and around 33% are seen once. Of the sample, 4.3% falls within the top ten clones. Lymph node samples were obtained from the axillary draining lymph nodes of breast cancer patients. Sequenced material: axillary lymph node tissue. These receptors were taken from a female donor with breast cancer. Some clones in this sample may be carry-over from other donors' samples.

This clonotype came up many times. CDR3 loop: CASSKLLANYGYTF. The CDR3 DNA sequence: TGTGCCAGCAGCAAATTACTAGCTAACTATGGCTACACCTTC. The gene calls are TRBV7-2 and TRBJ1-2; unclear D gene. This CDR3 is 14 amino acids long. Per germline, CDR1 SGHTA and CDR2 FQGNSA. V was clipped by 5 bases and J by 0 bases, with 10 bases between them. Full variable domain (missing parts from reference TRBV7-2 and TRBJ1-2): GAGVSQSPSNKVTEKGKDVELRCDPISGHTALYWYRQSLGQGLEFLIYFQGNSAPDKSGLPSDRFSAERTGGSVSTLTIQRTQQEDSAVYLCASSKLLANYGYTFGSGTRLTVV.

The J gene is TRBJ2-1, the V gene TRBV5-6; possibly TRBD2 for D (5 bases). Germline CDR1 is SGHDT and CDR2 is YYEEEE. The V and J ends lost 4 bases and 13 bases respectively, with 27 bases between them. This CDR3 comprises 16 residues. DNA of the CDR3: TGTGCCAGCAGCCCCCTGCAGTCGGGAATCGGAGGAGGACAGTTCTTC. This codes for CASSPLQSGIGGGQFF.

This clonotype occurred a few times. The DNA for the CDR3 is TGTGCCAGCAGTGAAGCGCTTCGCCGGGGGACTAATGAAAAACTGTTTTTT. Protein product: CASSEALRRGTNEKLFF. This rearrangement joins TRBV6-1 to TRBJ1-4, with TRBD1 as a possible D gene (5 bases). Germline lookup yields CDR1 MNHNS and CDR2 SASEGT. The CDR3 covers 17 residues. Trimming shortened V by 0 bases and J by 2 bases, and 13 bases separated the two germline ends.

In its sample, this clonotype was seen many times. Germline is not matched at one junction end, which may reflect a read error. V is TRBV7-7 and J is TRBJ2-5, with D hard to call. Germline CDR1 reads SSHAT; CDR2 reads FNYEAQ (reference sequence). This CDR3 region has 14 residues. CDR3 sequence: CASSLVGYQETQYF. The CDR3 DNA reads TGTGCTAGCAGCTTAGTAGGGTACCAAGAGACCCAGTACTTC.

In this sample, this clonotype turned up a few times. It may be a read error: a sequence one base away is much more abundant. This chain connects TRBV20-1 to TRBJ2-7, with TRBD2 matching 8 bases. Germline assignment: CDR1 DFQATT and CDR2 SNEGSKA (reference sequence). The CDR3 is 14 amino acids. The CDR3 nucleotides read TGCAGTGCTAGAGACCAGCGGGGGTCCTCCGAGCAGTACTTC. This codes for CSARDQRGSSEQYF.

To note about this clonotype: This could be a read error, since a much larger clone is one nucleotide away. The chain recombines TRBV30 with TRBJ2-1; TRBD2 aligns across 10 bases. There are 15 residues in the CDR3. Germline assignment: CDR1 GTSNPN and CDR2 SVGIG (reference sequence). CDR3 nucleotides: TGTGCCTGGAGTGTGCGACTAGCGGGCGGTAATGAGCAGATCTTC. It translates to CAWSVRLAGGNEQIF.

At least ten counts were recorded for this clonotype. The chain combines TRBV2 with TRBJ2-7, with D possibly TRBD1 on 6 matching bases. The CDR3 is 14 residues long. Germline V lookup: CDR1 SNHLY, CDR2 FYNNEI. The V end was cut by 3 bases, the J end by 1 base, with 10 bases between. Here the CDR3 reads CASSEGALSYEQYF. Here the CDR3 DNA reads TGTGCCAGCAGTGAGGGGGCGTTGTCCTACGAGCAGTACTTC.

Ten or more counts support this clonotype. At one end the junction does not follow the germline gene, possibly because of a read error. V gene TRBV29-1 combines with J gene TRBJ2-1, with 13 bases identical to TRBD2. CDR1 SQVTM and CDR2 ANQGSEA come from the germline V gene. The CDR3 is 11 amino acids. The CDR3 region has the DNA TGCAGCGTTGAAACTAGCGGGAGGGCGGACTTC. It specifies CSVETSGRADF.

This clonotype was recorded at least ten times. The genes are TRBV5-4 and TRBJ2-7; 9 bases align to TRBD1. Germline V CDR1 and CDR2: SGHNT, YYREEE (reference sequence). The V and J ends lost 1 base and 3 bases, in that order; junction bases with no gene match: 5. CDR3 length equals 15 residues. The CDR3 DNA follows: TGTGCCAGCAGCTTGCCGGGACAGGGTTACTACGAGCAGTACTTC. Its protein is CASSLPGQGYYEQYF.

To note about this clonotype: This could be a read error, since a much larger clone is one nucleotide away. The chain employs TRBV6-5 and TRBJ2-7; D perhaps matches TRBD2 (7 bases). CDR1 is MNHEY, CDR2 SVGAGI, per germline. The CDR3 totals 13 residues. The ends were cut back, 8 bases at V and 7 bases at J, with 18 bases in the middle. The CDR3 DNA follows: TGTGCCAGCTACCGGGGGGCTACGGGGGAGCAGTACTTC. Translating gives CASYRGATGEQYF.

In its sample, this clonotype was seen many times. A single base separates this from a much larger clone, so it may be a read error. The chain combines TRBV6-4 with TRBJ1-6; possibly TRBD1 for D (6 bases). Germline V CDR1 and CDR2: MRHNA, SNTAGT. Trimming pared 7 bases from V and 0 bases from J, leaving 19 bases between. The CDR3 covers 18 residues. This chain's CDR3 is CASIQRGTASSYNSPLHF. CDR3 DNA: TGTGCCAGCATTCAAAGGGGGACTGCAAGCTCCTATAATTCACCCCTCCACTTT.

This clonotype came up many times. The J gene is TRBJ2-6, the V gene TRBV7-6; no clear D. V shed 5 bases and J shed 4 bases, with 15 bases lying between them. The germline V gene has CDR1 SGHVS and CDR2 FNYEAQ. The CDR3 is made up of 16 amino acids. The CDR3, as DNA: TGTGCCAGCAGCCCCGGCCCGTTTCGCGGGGCCAACGTCCTGACTTTC. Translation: CASSPGPFRGANVLTF.

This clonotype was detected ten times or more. The CDR3 DNA sequence: TGTGCCAGCAGCGTGGGACAGGGGAAACTAGCGGGAGGTGGTGAGCAGTTCTTC. As protein: CASSVGQGKLAGGGEQFF. The chain has TRBV2 and TRBJ2-1, with 12 bases fitting TRBD2. The junction had 18 bases not matched to a gene; V was cut back by 6 bases and J by 9 bases. The CDR3 length is 18 residues. Germline lookup yields CDR1 SNHLY and CDR2 FYNNEI.

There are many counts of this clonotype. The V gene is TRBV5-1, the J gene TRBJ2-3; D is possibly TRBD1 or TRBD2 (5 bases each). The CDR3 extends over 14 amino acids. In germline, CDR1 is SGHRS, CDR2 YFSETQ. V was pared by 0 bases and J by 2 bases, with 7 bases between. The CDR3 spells CASSLEGPTDTQYF. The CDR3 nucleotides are TGCGCCAGCAGCTTGGAGGGACCCACAGATACGCAGTATTTT.

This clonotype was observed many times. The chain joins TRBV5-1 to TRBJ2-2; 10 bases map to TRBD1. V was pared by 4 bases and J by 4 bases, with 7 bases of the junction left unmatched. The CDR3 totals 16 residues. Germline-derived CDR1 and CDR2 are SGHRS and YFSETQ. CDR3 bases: TGCGCCAGCAGCAAAGGACAGGGGGACACCACCGGGGAGCTGTTTTTT. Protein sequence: CASSKGQGDTTGELFF.

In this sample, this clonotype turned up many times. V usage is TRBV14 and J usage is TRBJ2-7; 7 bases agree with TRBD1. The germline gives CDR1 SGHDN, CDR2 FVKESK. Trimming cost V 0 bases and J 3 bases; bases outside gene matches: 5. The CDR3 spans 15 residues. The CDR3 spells CASSQDRAGGYEQYF. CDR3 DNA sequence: TGTGCCAGCAGCCAAGATCGGGCAGGGGGCTACGAGCAGTACTTC.

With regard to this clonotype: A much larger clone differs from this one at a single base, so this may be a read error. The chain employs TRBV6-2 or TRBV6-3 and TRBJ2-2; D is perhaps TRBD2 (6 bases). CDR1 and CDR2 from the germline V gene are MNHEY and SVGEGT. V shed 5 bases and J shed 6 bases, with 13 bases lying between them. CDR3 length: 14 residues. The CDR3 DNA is TGTGCCAGCAGTCACCGTCGGGAGTCCGGGGAGCTGTTTTTT. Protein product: CASSHRRESGELFF.

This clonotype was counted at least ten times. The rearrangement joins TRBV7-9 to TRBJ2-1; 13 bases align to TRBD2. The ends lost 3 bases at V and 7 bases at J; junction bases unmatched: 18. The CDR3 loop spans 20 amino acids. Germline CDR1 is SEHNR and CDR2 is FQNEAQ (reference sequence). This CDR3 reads CASSFPGPGLAGKGGNEQFF. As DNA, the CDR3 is TGTGCCAGCAGCTTTCCCGGCCCGGGACTAGCGGGAAAGGGGGGGAATGAGCAGTTCTTC. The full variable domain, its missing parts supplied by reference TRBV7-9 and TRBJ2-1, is DTGVSQNPRHKITKRGQNVTFRCDPISEHNRLYWYRQTLGQGPEFLTYFQNEAQLEKSRLLSDRFSAERPKGSFSTLEIQRTEQGDSAMYLCASSFPGPGLAGKGGNEQFFGPGTRLTVL.

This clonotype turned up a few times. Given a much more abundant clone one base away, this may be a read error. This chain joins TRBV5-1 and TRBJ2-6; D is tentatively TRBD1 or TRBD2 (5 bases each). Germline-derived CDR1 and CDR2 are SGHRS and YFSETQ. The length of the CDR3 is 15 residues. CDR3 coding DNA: TGCGCCAGCAGCCCGGGACGGTCTGGGTCCAACGTCCTGACTTTC. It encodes CASSPGRSGSNVLTF.

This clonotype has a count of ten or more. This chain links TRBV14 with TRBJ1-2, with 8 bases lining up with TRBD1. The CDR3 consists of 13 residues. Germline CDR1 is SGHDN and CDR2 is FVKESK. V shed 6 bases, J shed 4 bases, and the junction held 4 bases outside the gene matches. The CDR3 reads CASRSGQGYGYTF. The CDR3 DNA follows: TGTGCCAGCAGGTCCGGACAGGGCTATGGCTACACCTTC.

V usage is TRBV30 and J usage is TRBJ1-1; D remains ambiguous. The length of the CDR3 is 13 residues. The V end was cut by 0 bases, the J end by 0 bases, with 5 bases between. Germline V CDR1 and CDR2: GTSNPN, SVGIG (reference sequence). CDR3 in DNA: TGTGCCTGGAGTGTAGGGTTGAACACTGAAGCTTTCTTT. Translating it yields CAWSVGLNTEAFF.

CDR3 protein: CASSYLSGGSGYTF. In DNA, the CDR3 is TGTGCCAGCAGTTACCTATCGGGGGGCTCCGGCTACACCTTC. This chain connects TRBV6-6 to TRBJ1-2, with a weak D call TRBD1 (6 bases). This CDR3 has 14 amino acids. Germline V gives CDR1 MNHNY, CDR2 SVGAGI (reference sequence). The V and J ends lost 2 bases and 8 bases respectively, with 15 bases between them.